The 18 T cell receptor beta chains given below trace back to one sample, sequenced in a study of control samples from healthy donors and cancer patients. Using immunoSEQ multiplex PCR, the repertoire was profiled, and TCRdb retains in-frame clones only, with some absent. Of about 79,000 clones detected, more than 85% appear once; the ten largest clones hold around 1.3%. The specimen was PBMCs. The source is a middle-aged woman with lung cancer.

The chain uses TRBV12-3 or TRBV12-4 and TRBJ2-2; D is perhaps TRBD2 (6 bases). Trimming removed 8 bases at V and 5 bases at J, with 9 bases between. The CDR3 spans 12 residues. CDR3 protein: CASVGTTGELFF. The CDR3 DNA follows: TGTGCCAGCGTCGGGACTACCGGGGAGCTGTTTTTT.

This clone was seen only once. The chain is built from TRBV11-2 and TRBJ1-3, with D tentatively TRBD1 (5 bases). Germline-derived CDR1 and CDR2 are SGHAT and FQNNGV. V was shortened by 7 bases and J by 1 base, with 11 bases between the two germline ends. The CDR3 extends over 14 amino acids. CDR3 sequence: CASTPWGSGNTIYF. In DNA, the CDR3 is TGTGCCAGCACCCCGTGGGGGTCTGGAAACACCATATATTTT.

The genes are TRBV12-3 or TRBV12-4 and TRBJ2-7; D tentatively reads TRBD1 or TRBD2 (5 bases each). This CDR3 has 13 amino acids. V lost 4 bases and J lost 2, with 9 bases in between. The CDR3 loop is CASSSQGPYEQYF. In nucleotides, the CDR3 is TGTGCCAGCAGTTCCCAGGGACCCTACGAGCAGTACTTC.

The rearrangement uses TRBV7-9 and TRBJ1-5, with 9 bases lining up with TRBD1. V trimming: 4 bases; J trimming: 0 bases; junction bases outside the gene matches: 7. CDR3 length equals 17 residues. Germline CDR1 SEHNR, CDR2 FQNEAQ (reference sequence). CDR3 sequence reads: CASSSSRQGDSNQPQHF. The CDR3 DNA follows: TGTGCCAGCAGCTCCTCCCGACAGGGGGATAGCAATCAGCCCCAGCATTTT.

The chain uses TRBV6-5 and TRBJ2-5; D is tentatively TRBD1 or TRBD2 (5 bases each). V lost 5 bases to trimming and J lost 7 bases, with 17 bases between them. The CDR3 has 14 residues. Per germline, CDR1 MNHEY and CDR2 SVGAGI. CDR3 amino acids: CASSTNDYRWTQYF. CDR3 nucleotide sequence: TGTGCCAGCAGTACCAACGACTACAGGTGGACCCAGTACTTC.

The V call is TRBV2, the J call TRBJ1-6; no clear D. The CDR3 length is 14 residues. Per the germline V gene, CDR1 is SNHLY and CDR2 is FYNNEI. Trimming stripped 7 bases from V and 7 bases from J, with 14 bases between. CDR3 in amino acids: CASILGRSNSPLHF. In DNA form, the CDR3 reads TGTGCCAGCATTCTCGGACGGAGCAATTCACCCCTCCACTTT.

J is TRBJ2-3 and V is TRBV24-1; no clear D. The ends were cut back, 0 bases at V and 6 bases at J, with 6 bases in the middle. From germline, CDR1 is KGHDR and CDR2 SFDVKD. The CDR3 covers 13 residues. The CDR3 coding sequence is TGTGCCACCAGTGATTTGAAGAGGGATACGCAGTATTTT. Amino acid sequence: CATSDLKRDTQYF.

This chain connects TRBV11-3 to TRBJ2-3, with no clear D. The ends were cut back, 7 bases at V and 4 bases at J, with 24 bases in the middle. CDR3 length: 17 amino acids. Germline V gene sequence: CDR1 SGHNT, CDR2 YENEEA. DNA of the CDR3: TGTGCCAGCAAGGATAGTCCCCTCGGGCCCGACCCAGATACGCAGTATTTT. It specifies CASKDSPLGPDPDTQYF. Full variable domain (outside the CDR3, taken from reference TRBV11-3 and TRBJ2-3): EAGVVQSPRYKIIEKKQPVAFWCNPISGHNTLYWYLQNLGQGPELLIRYENEEAVDDSQLPKDRFSAERLKGVDSTLKIQPAELGDSAVYLCASKDSPLGPDPDTQYFGPGTRLTVL.

J is TRBJ1-5 and V is TRBV27, with D unresolved. The CDR3 has 15 residues. Per germline, CDR1 MNHEY and CDR2 SMNVEV (reference sequence). The V and J ends lost 3 bases and 1 base respectively, with 10 bases between them. The CDR3 nucleotides read TGTGCCAGCAGTTTCTCCCCTGCGAGCAATCAGCCCCAGCATTTT. Translating it yields CASSFSPASNQPQHF.

The J gene is TRBJ2-2, the V gene TRBV2, with D perhaps matching TRBD2 (7 bases). Trimming removed 4 bases at V and 5 bases at J, with 17 bases between. Germline V gives CDR1 SNHLY, CDR2 FYNNEI. The CDR3 has 16 residues. The CDR3 bases are TGTGCCAGCAGTGGGGGACGGGGGGCGGGAACCGGGGAGCTGTTTTTT. The encoded protein is CASSGGRGAGTGELFF. Using reference TRBV2 and TRBJ2-2 for the parts outside the CDR3, the full variable domain is EPEVTQTPSHQVTQMGQEVILRCVPISNHLYFYWYRQILGQKVEFLVSFYNNEISEKSEIFDDQFSVERPDGSNFTLKIRSTKLEDSAMYFCASSGGRGAGTGELFFGEGSRLTVL.

This chain joins TRBV7-3 and TRBJ2-1; D remains ambiguous. V lost 6 bases, J lost 5 bases, and 8 bases lay in between. CDR3 size: 12 residues. The germline V gene encodes CDR1 SGHTA and CDR2 FQGTGA. The DNA for the CDR3 is TGTGCCAGCAGAGGGCGTAACAATGAGCAGTTCTTC. Its translation: CASRGRNNEQFF.

V usage is TRBV5-6 and J usage is TRBJ1-3; D not certain. CDR3 length: 15 residues. Germline assignment: CDR1 SGHDT and CDR2 YYEEEE. V was clipped by 3 bases and J by 0 bases, with 10 bases between them. This CDR3 is CASSYYSSSGNTIYF. DNA for the CDR3: TGTGCCAGCAGCTACTACTCGAGCTCTGGAAACACCATATATTTT.

The chain links TRBV2 to TRBJ2-2, with 7 positions matching TRBD1. CDR1 and CDR2 (germline): SNHLY, FYNNEI. The CDR3 is made up of 15 amino acids. Trimming took 8 bases from V and 2 from J; bases not matched to a gene: 8. CDR3 sequence reads: CASLTDRLNTGELFF. The CDR3 coding sequence is TGTGCCAGCCTAACGGACAGGTTAAACACCGGGGAGCTGTTTTTT.

The chain recombines TRBV11-3 with TRBJ1-2; D is undetermined. Trimming took off 8 bases at V and 13 bases at J, with 17 bases between the two ends. The CDR3 sequence is 11 residues long. Germline lookup yields CDR1 SGHNT and CDR2 YENEEA. The CDR3 loop reads CASGLGPGLTF. CDR3 DNA: TGTGCCAGCGGATTGGGCCCAGGTCTCACCTTC.

V usage is TRBV7-2 and J usage is TRBJ1-1; the D gene is possibly TRBD1 (6 bases). CDR1 SGHTA and CDR2 FQGNSA come from the germline V gene. The V end was cut by 3 bases, the J end by 1 base, with 12 bases between. The CDR3 is 15 amino acids. CDR3 in amino acids: CASSFRTAANTEAFF. In nucleotides, the CDR3 is TGTGCCAGCAGCTTCAGGACAGCCGCGAACACTGAAGCTTTCTTT.

This chain connects TRBV6-1 to TRBJ1-2; D is possibly TRBD1 (6 bases). Deletions cut 3 bases from V and 3 bases from J, with 26 bases between. There are 19 residues in the CDR3. Germline V gives CDR1 MNHNS, CDR2 SASEGT. CDR3 sequence: CASSEVIWGGGRIYYGYTF. The CDR3 coding sequence is TGTGCCAGCAGTGAGGTGATTTGGGGAGGGGGACGTATCTACTATGGCTACACCTTC.

The gene calls are TRBV7-2 and TRBJ2-5; 8 positions agree with TRBD1. The junction had 5 bases not matched to a gene; V was cut back by 6 bases and J by 5 bases. The CDR3 length is 13 residues. Per germline, CDR1 SGHTA and CDR2 FQGNSA. This chain's CDR3 is CASSQGAGETQYF. CDR3 DNA: TGTGCCAGCAGTCAGGGGGCTGGGGAGACCCAGTACTTC.

This chain joins TRBV6-5 and TRBJ1-4, with TRBD1 matching 10 bases. V dropped 6 bases and J dropped 7; count of bases not matched to a gene: 5. The CDR3 is 14 amino acids. CDR1 MNHEY and CDR2 SVGAGI come from the germline V gene. In nucleotides, the CDR3 is TGTGCCAGCAGGGGGACAGGGGCGGGTGAAAAACTGTTTTTT. This codes for CASRGTGAGEKLFF.